The entry below describes one TCR beta chain. As yet, its antigen is unknown. At one of its ends the junction is not consistent with the germline gene, which may arise from a read error. Together with a sample-barcoded 5' primer, a J-beta primer mix was included in a second PCR lasting roughly 6 to 12 cycles. Each of the cDNA molecules was tagged by a template-switch adaptor with 12 random nucleotides. Paired-end reads containing CDR3 totaled no fewer than 3 million for each sample. TCRdb reprocessed the 5' RACE reads via MiXCR and lists one record per CDR3 protein. The sample includes 650,000 to 900,000 distinct CDR3 sequences, less than 80% of them seen just once. The data derive from a study of blood T cells in healthy people across ages. The germline V gene has CDR1 DFQATT and CDR2 SNEGSKA (reference sequence). The CDR3 runs to 15 residues. Every sample gave at least 5 micrograms of total RNA when it was extracted.

Study outcomes and limitations: Percentage of naive T cells showed a strong correlation with TCR beta diversity.

V usage is TRBV20-1 and J usage is TRBJ2-7, with TRBD1 matching over 7 bases. Source material: blood. This receptor was identified in a man aged 25-45 years in good health. The CDR3: CSTRDLVGTAYEQYF. Written as DNA, the CDR3 is TGCAGTACTAGAGATCTGGTTGGGACAGCCTACGAGCAGTACTTC.